This TCR beta chain was retrieved from a study of persistence of HIV-infected CD4 T cells. V lost 6 bases and J lost 4; bases outside the gene matches: 10. The CDR3 consists of 16 residues. From germline, CDR1 is SGHVS and CDR2 FQNEAQ. Concerning this clone: Its target is unknown.

This was the immunoSEQ version 4 assay in survey mode. Only in-frame clones appear in the TCRdb table, and some are missing; sequencing was by immunoSEQ multiplex PCR. The sample holds about 32,000 clones, roughly 70% seen once. Regarding the study as a whole: Degenerate expanded CDR3beta sequences were enriched among CMV- and Gag-responding cells.

An overlapping HIV-1 Gag peptide pool stimulated these cells at about 0.91 ug/peptide/mL. Responding CD4+ T cells were sorted by upregulation of both CD40 ligand and CD69. Donors had CD4+ T cell counts above 400 cells/uL and were CMV-seropositive. An approximately 17-hour stimulation of CD8-depleted PBMCs used anti-CD28/CD49d costimulation, CD40-blocking antibody and enfuvirtide. Material: CD4+ T cells sorted from PBMCs after roughly 20-hour stimulation, obtained from a patient who received antiretroviral therapy. The TCR sequence derives from an adult man with HIV who was CMV-seropositive. The chain employs TRBV7-8 and TRBJ2-1; 9 bases fit TRBD2. CDR3 coding DNA: TGTGCCAGCAGTTCTAGCGGGGCCTTTGGATACAATGAGCAGTTCTTC. Protein product: CASSSSGAFGYNEQFF.